The 10 T cell receptor beta chains listed next were all sequenced from one sample in a study of early T cells in non-severe SARS-CoV-2 infection (dated by TCRdb to the early 2020s). Libraries came from 5' RACE. The listed sequencing device is NextSeq 500. The public reads were reprocessed in TCRdb via fastp at Q25 and MiXCR, keeping in-frame beta chains. Each entry merges the rows of one CDR3 protein and shows their most common DNA and genes. This sample has some 120,000 distinct CDR3 sequences in its table, and just under 15% of those were observed once. The ten largest clones capture less than 25% of the sample. The specimen sequenced was whole blood. All receptors come from an adult who was a healthcare worker with PCR-confirmed SARS-CoV-2 infection or an uninfected control (not recorded which).

This clonotype has ten or more counts. This rearrangement joins TRBV29-1 to TRBJ1-1, with D possibly being TRBD1 (6 bases). The germline CDR1 and CDR2 sequences are SQVTM and ANQGSEA. This CDR3 has 14 amino acids. V was shortened by 5 bases and J by 1 base, with 14 bases between the two germline ends. For the CDR3, the DNA is TGCAGCGTTAAAACAGGGAGGGGGAACACTGAAGCTTTCTTT. It yields the protein CSVKTGRGNTEAFF.

The chain uses TRBV6-6 and TRBJ2-1; D may match TRBD1 or TRBD2 (5 bases each). CDR3 length equals 13 residues. Germline V CDR1 and CDR2: MNHNY, SVGAGI (reference sequence). Deletions cut 0 bases from V and 10 bases from J, with 10 bases between. The DNA for the CDR3 is TGTGCCAGCAGTTACTCGACGGGGCTGGAGCAGTTCTTC. Its translation: CASSYSTGLEQFF.

This clonotype appeared a single time. The rearrangement uses TRBV12-3 or TRBV12-4 and TRBJ1-1; perhaps TRBD1 as D (6 bases). CDR3 length equals 14 residues. The V and J ends lost 5 bases and 8 bases respectively, with 18 bases between them. CDR3 in DNA: TGTGCCAGCAGTGAGAGGGGGACGAGAGGAGAAGCTTTCTTT. Translation: CASSERGTRGEAFF.

This clonotype was counted ten times or more. CDR3 nucleotide sequence: TGTGCCAGCAGCTTAGTCGGACGGGCCGGGGAGCAGTTCTTC. It is translated as CASSLVGRAGEQFF. The J gene is TRBJ2-1, the V gene TRBV7-8; D not resolved. The V gene's germline CDR1 is SGHVS and CDR2 FQNEAQ. The CDR3 is made up of 14 amino acids. The V end was cut by 1 base, the J end by 10 bases, with 14 bases between.

This clonotype showed up just a few times. This chain connects TRBV30 to TRBJ1-2; D is undetermined. Per germline, CDR1 GTSNPN and CDR2 SVGIG (reference sequence). The CDR3 runs to 12 residues. Trimming shortened V by 5 bases and J by 1 base, and 8 bases separated the two germline ends. The CDR3 reads CAWALGNYGYTF. The CDR3 DNA sequence: TGTGCCTGGGCCCTGGGTAACTATGGCTACACCTTC. Full variable domain (outside the CDR3, taken from reference TRBV30 and TRBJ1-2): SQTIHQWPATLVQPVGSPLSLECTVEGTSNPNLYWYRQAAGRGLQLLFYSVGIGQISSEVPQNLSASRPQDRQFILSSKKLLLSDSGFYLCAWALGNYGYTFGSGTRLTVV.

As concerns this clonotype: Sequence at one end of the junction differs from germline and may be a read error. The genes are TRBV6-1 and TRBJ2-7; D not resolved. The germline CDR1 and CDR2 sequences are MNHNS and SASEGT. This CDR3 spans 13 amino acids. DNA of the CDR3: TGTGCCAGCAGCGAAGCCGGGCTATATGAGCAGTACTTC. This codes for CASSEAGLYEQYF.

This clonotype was observed a few times. The CDR3 spells CSARSIGQGGSGYTF. CDR3 bases: TGCAGTGCTCGCAGCATAGGACAGGGGGGCTCTGGCTACACCTTC. The chain couples TRBV20-1 to TRBJ1-2; 10 bases are shared with TRBD1. The CDR3 runs 15 residues. CDR1 and CDR2 (germline): DFQATT, SNEGSKA (reference sequence). V was clipped by 5 bases and J by 7 bases; unmatched bases: 13.

In its sample, this clonotype was seen a few times. The rearrangement joins TRBV4-2 to TRBJ2-2; D is uncertain. Germline assignment: CDR1 LGHNA and CDR2 YNFKEQ. V shed 0 bases and J shed 0 bases, with 5 bases lying between them. This CDR3 contains 15 residues. The CDR3 is CASSQDHPNTGELFF. CDR3 coding DNA: TGTGCCAGCAGCCAAGATCACCCGAACACCGGGGAGCTGTTTTTT.

The gene calls are TRBV9 and TRBJ1-2, with unresolved D. Germline-derived CDR1 and CDR2 are SGDLS and YYNGEE. This CDR3 contains 11 residues. V was trimmed by 0 bases and J by 9 bases, leaving 6 bases between them. For the CDR3, the DNA is TGTGCCAGCAGCGTAGGGGTTCGCTACACCTTC. Residues: CASSVGVRYTF.

This clonotype occurred once. The V and J genes are TRBV6-1 and TRBJ1-6, with TRBD1 identical over 10 bases. The germline V gene has CDR1 MNHNS and CDR2 SASEGT. Trimming took 6 bases from V and 7 from J; bases not matched to a gene: 6. The CDR3 runs 15 residues. CDR3 in DNA: TGTGCCAGCAGGCAAGACAGGGGGCCGAATTCACCCCTCCACTTT. Its protein is CASRQDRGPNSPLHF.